This T cell receptor (beta chain) was profiled in a study of T cell responses to AZD1222 COVID-19 vaccine. In the study overall: Doses given second, at about 4 or about 12 weeks, were pooled.

Findings and limits, study-wide: Of the AZD1222 recipients, only five to seven were seropositive at baseline. Clonal diversity was possibly underestimated, and white British individuals and females predominated among donors.

The table came from immunoSEQ multiplex PCR; TCRdb's copy has only in-frame clones and leaves some out. The sample contains 150,000 to 200,000 clones, roughly 86% of which appear only once. The CDR3 loop spans 15 amino acids. V lost 3 bases and J lost 5; bases outside the gene matches: 7. CDR1 SGHTA and CDR2 FQGNSA come from the germline V gene. On this clone itself: What it binds is unknown.

This sample comprised peripheral blood, obtained on day 0 of AZD1222 vaccination. The chain has TRBV7-2 and TRBJ2-4; 7 nucleotides line up with TRBD1. This TCR was sampled from an adult in good health. The CDR3 DNA is TGTGCCAGCAGCTTCGACAGGGTGGTTGAAAACATTCAGTACTTC. It translates to CASSFDRVVENIQYF. The complete variable domain, with remaining parts taken from reference TRBV7-2 and TRBJ2-4, reads GAGVSQSPSNKVTEKGKDVELRCDPISGHTALYWYRQSLGQGLEFLIYFQGNSAPDKSGLPSDRFSAERTGGSVSTLTIQRTQQEDSAVYLCASSFDRVVENIQYFGAGTRLSVL.